This section outlines one TCR beta chain sequence together with its context. The data belong to a study of Ad26.COV2.S vaccination and SARS-CoV-2 variants. Study in general: Dosing was one shot or two shots 56 days apart.

In germline, CDR1 is SGDLS, CDR2 YYNGEE. The CDR3 is made up of 16 amino acids. Trimming took off 0 bases at V and 2 bases at J, with 11 bases between the two ends. This table comes from immunoSEQ multiplex PCR, and its TCRdb copy is limited to in-frame clones, with some not included. This sample carries hundreds of thousands of clones, around 88% of them seen once, and the ten largest clones take over 8.5%. As for treatment: roughly 20 received Ad26.COV2.S at low or high dose, single or two shots; about 5 received placebo; per-sample allocation not given. Samples were taken on day 63 after the first vaccine or placebo injection.

Sequenced material: peripheral blood, taken in a trial of Ad26.COV2.S vaccine versus placebo. The clonotype was recovered from a person aged 18 to 59 who received the Ad26.COV2.S COVID-19 vaccine or a placebo. V is TRBV9 and J is TRBJ2-2; weak D call: TRBD2 (6 bases). This CDR3 is CASSVAGRSNTGELFF. The CDR3, as DNA: TGTGCCAGCAGCGTAGCAGGGAGGAGCAACACCGGGGAGCTGTTTTTT.